This TCR beta chain appears in the sequencing data of a study of CD8+ T cells in alopecia areata. Overall study: The duration of tofacitinib was 6 to 18 months, with 6 months off drug afterward. The study, taken as a whole, reports: Relative to mice, TCR sharing across patients was less clear, a difference possibly HLA-related.

Obtained from alopecia areata patients were lesional scalp punch biopsies along with peripheral blood. Sorting from PBMCs produced CD4+ and CD8+ T cells. The germline V and J ends were trimmed by 2 bases and 3 bases, with 8 bases remaining between them. The CDR3 length is 14 residues. CDR1 is SGHRS and CDR2 is YFSETQ in the germline V gene. Reverse transcribed after extraction, RNA yielded cDNA as the sequencing template. Clones were sequenced by immunoSEQ multiplex PCR, and TCRdb holds only the in-frame ones, with some missing. The sample contains about 200,000 clones, 50% to 70% of which appear only once. Only a few counts were recorded for this clone. Antigen unknown.

The receptor was derived from a human donor with alopecia areata. The chain couples TRBV5-1 to TRBJ2-2; D possibly corresponds to TRBD1 (6 bases). Source: CD4+ T cells sorted from blood, taken at week 0. The CDR3 region is CASSLQGHTGELFF. CDR3 in DNA: TGCGCCAGCAGCTTACAGGGACACACCGGGGAGCTGTTTTTT.